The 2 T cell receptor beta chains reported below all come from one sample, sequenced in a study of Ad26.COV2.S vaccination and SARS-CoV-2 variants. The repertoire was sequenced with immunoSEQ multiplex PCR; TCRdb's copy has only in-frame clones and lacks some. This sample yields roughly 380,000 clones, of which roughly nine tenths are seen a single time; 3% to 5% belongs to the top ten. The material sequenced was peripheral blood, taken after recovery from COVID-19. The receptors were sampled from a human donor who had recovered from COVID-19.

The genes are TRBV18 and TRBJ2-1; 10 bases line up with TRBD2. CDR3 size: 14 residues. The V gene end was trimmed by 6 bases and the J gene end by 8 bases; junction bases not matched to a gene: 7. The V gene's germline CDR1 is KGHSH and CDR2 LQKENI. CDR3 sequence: CASSGLAGEYEQFF. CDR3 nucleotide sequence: TGTGCCAGCTCGGGGCTAGCGGGGGAATATGAGCAGTTCTTC.

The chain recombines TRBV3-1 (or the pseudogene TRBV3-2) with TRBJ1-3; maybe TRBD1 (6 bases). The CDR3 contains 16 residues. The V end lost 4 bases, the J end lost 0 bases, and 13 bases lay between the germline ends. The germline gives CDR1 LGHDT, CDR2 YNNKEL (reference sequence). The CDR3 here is CASSLQGPSSGNTIYF. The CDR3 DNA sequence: TGTGCCAGCAGCCTACAGGGCCCGAGCTCTGGAAACACCATATATTTT.